These T cell receptor beta chains were read from a single sample in a study of somatic mutations in cytotoxic T cells in rheumatoid arthritis. TCRdb keeps only in-frame clones here, not all; method: immunoSEQ multiplex PCR. The sample consists of about 10,000 clones, over 75% of them appearing once. Sequences were obtained from CD8+ T cells sorted from blood. These receptor sequences come from a man in his forties or fifties in good health. The CDR3 runs from the conserved cysteine through the conserved F or W. A D gene is named only where the DNA matches it firmly.

-,TRBV7-3,CASRSDRDSTDTQYF
-,TRBV7-9,CASSTQGKRSYEQYF
-,TRBV28,CASSPVAGQSPRQYF
-,TRBV27,CASSITGPSYEQYF
-,TRBV15,CATSRTAPQETQYF
-,TRBV19,CASSIFLGGSNQPQHF
TRBD2,TRBV2,CASSGPTSGRYNEQFF
-,TRBV7-2,CASSLAGFSNQPQHF
-,TRBV7-8,CASRGGVLTGSSYNSPLHF
-,TRBV19,CASSIPLRQESYNEQFF
-,TRBV4-1,CASSPPTGRNSPLHF
TRBD1,TRBV6-5,CASSWTGGNYEQYF
-,TRBV19,CASSIKGGSSPLHF
TRBD2,TRBV30,CAWMASGTLLSGEQYF
-,TRBV10-3,CAISESTVSNQPQHF
TRBD1,TRBV7-9,CASSFPGQVNEQFF
-,TRBV9,CASSVGGGDTQYF
-,TRBV5-6,CASSLGTGSQPQHF
-,TRBV9,CASSPPGGHYGYTF
-,TRBV4-3,CASSHSLSTEAFF
-,TRBV6-5,CASSLDSIEQFF
TRBD1,TRBV6-1,CASSVTGVRSGEQYF
-,TRBV19,CASSINRDILPTEQYF
-,TRBV2,CASSDRDSNTYEQYF
TRBD1,TRBV18,CASSPDQGAAYEQYF
-,TRBV11-2,CASSLDWGRNYGYTF
-,TRBV7-2,CASSLVVGGLDYGYTF
TRBD2,TRBV7-9,CASSLGGLVAGELFF
-,TRBV4-1,CASSPRAGENTEAFF
TRBD1,TRBV6-5,CASRNEGTDYGYTF
-,TRBV27,CASGASSNQPQHF
TRBD2,TRBV7-9,CATAEGAAGDPYEQYF
-,TRBV6-6,CASSRTGLSDYEQYF
-,TRBV9,CASSVGRDSNQPQHF
TRBD1,TRBV4-1,CASSPPRTGSGNTIYF
-,TRBV6-1,CASSARGVSYEQYF
-,TRBV7-9,CASSSSLGGPNYGYTF
-,TRBV2,CASRTSRETGYEQYF
TRBD2,TRBV29-1,CSVFLAGEELYEQYF
TRBD1,TRBV11-2,CASSLTGGHQPQHF
-,TRBV10-3,CAITSVAPSYEQYF
-,TRBV7-2,CASSSMRGASTDTQYF
-,TRBV5-1,CASSLGQASYGYTF
TRBD2,TRBV29-1,CSVLQPIAGGPREQFF
-,TRBV4-1,CASSQEERNTEAFF
-,TRBV7-9,CASSPLSGPNEKLFF
TRBD1,TRBV27,CASRLQGAGYGYTF
-,TRBV7-9,CASSLGAGRHEQYF
-,TRBV5-1,CASSLNGVSASNEQFF
TRBD2,TRBV7-9,CASSPPGLSTDTQYF
-,TRBV2,CASSEAGPGGVYF
-,TRBV4-2,CASSQERVLGPDTQYF
TRBD2,TRBV5-6,CASSTSDSGRYEQYF
TRBD2,TRBV7-2,CASSLDLAGGHSYEQYF
-,TRBV25-1,CASSWGGTEAFF
TRBD1,TRBV4-1,CASSRPGQNYQETQYF
TRBD2,TRBV25-1,CASSRGGRETQYF